This record concerns one T cell receptor beta chain sequence. Its antigen is unknown. The record has no base qualities; no much larger clone is one base away. The V end loses 6 bases and the J end loses 2 bases, and a stretch of 21 bases separates them. The CDR3 starts with the cysteine, ends with the phenylalanine, and has 16 residues. The read is trimmed to its CDR3 DNA, 48 bases read in frame from base 1. As encoded in the germline V gene, CDR1 is SGHDT while CDR2 is YYEEEE. All of the isolated RNA was reverse transcribed with the High Capacity cDNA Reverse Transcription Kit, so expressed TCRB transcripts were sequenced. Naive, central memory and regulatory T cell samples underwent deep immunoSEQ sequencing, averaging around 3.7 million total reads per sample. Sorted cells were lysed in RLT buffer, and RNA was extracted using DNase-treated RNeasy Micro or Mini kits according to cell number. To prevent cross-contamination, each cell subset was processed individually, whereas patient and healthy donor samples were processed jointly. TCRB sequences were amplified from cDNA with the immunoSEQ multiplex PCR, producing 87-bp fragments spanning the CDR3 region. Sequencing of the amplicons was done on the Illumina HiSeq platform. The study's processing was this. PCR bias was corrected computationally using synthetic template baselines, and reads within Hamming distance 2 were collapsed, with unmergeable singletons discarded. By aligning reads against IMGT, V, D and J genes, CDR3 length, and insertions or deletions at six rearrangement sites were assigned. Within each subset, clonotype counts were normalized to the number of sorted cells before true diversity and Gini coefficients were calculated with the tcR R package. Repertoire sharing was quantified using the overlap coefficient calculated on TCRB nucleotide sequences. TCRdb took over this immuneACCESS table, retaining in-frame rearrangements with V and J assigned. Such tables are incomplete; in checked studies, under half of the missing clones stem from an unresolved V gene, and the remainder is unexplained. For V, J and clone size, that table is used; D and trimming come from the DNA. The sample table contains 150,000 to 180,000 clones; only one count was recorded for under 13% of them. The ten largest clones represent around 0.48% of the sample.

Each donor gave one peripheral blood draw, averaging around 0.11 L, which was collected into heparinised tubes. A BD FACSAria II was used to sort naive, central memory, regulatory and stem cell-like memory CD4+ T cells with a panel that included CD45RO, CCR7, CD25, CD127, CD95 and CD27. All sorted populations exceeded 98% purity. PBMCs were separated immediately by Lymphoprep density gradient centrifugation and were stained directly, without being cultured. So that batch effects would be minimized, each experiment stained and sorted samples in pairs, pairing one healthy donor with one patient. This entry comes from a study of beta chain features in type 1 diabetes (dated by TCRdb to the late 2010s). Regarding the study in general: Mean age, gender distribution, total cell number and subset yield were not different between patients and healthy donors. In the study, TCRB repertoires of sorted circulating CD4+ T cell subsets from recently diagnosed type 1 diabetes patients were compared with those of matched healthy donors. Regulatory and stem cell-like memory subsets were isolated from only 8 patients and 8 healthy donors, whereas naive and central memory subsets came from all 30 or so donors. A total of around 110,000,000 sorted cells were examined across all samples, and RNA yield correlated strongly with the number of cells per subset.

Study-wide findings and limitations: PCR may preferentially amplify shorter templates, but because patient and control samples were amplified and corrected together, any resulting skew would affect both groups equally. At VDJ recombination sites, patients with type 1 diabetes made fewer insertions and deleted more nucleotides, a pattern implying thymic rearrangement abnormalities. Sequencing cDNA rather than genomic DNA could over-represent highly expressing activated cells, although activation and CD3 levels did not differ between groups. The naive, central memory and regulatory TCRB repertoires appeared to resemble one another more closely among patients than among healthy donors. Type 1 diabetes patients showed a moderate but significant shortening of TCRB CDR3 length in all four CD4+ subsets. Only small numbers of individuals were included in the HLA sub-analyses, which left unresolved whether HLA type had any influence on TCRB rearrangement.

The sample taken for sequencing was central memory CD4+ T cells from blood. The sequence links TRBV5-6 to TRBJ2-7; the D gene is possibly TRBD2, with 7 bases matching. The sequence was obtained from a man in his thirties or forties with type 1 diabetes. The DNA sequence is TGTGCCAGCACCGCCCTTGGGGGGGCGCGGACCTACGAGCAGTACTTC. Its protein reads: CASTALGGARTYEQYF.